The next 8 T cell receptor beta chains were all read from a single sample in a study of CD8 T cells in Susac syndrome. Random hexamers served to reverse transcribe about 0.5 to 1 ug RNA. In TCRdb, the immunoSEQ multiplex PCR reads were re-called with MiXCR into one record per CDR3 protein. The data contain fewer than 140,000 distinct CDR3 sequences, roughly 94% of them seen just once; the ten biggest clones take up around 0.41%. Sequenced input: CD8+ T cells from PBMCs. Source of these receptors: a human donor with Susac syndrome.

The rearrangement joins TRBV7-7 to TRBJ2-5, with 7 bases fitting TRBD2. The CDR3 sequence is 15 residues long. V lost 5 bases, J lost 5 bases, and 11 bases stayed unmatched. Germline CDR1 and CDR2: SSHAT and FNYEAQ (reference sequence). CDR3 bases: TGTGCCAGCAGCGTCGACGCGGGAGTTTCCGAGACCCAGTACTTC. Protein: CASSVDAGVSETQYF.

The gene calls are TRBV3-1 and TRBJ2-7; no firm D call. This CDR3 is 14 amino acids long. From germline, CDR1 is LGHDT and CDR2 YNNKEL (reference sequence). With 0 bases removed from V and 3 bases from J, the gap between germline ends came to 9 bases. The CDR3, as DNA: TGTGCCAGCAGCCAAGAACGGGTTAACTACGAGCAGTACTTC. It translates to CASSQERVNYEQYF.

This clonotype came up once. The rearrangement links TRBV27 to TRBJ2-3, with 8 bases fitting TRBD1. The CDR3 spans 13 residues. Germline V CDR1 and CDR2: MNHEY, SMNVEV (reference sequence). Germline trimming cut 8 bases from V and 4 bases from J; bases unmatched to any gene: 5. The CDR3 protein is CASGQGRADTQYF. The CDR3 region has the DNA TGTGCCAGCGGACAGGGTAGGGCAGATACGCAGTATTTT.

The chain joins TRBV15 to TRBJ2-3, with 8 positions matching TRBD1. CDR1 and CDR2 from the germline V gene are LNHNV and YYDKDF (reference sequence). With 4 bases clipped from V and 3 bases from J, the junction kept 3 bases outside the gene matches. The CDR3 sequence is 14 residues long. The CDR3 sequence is CATSTGGLTDTQYF. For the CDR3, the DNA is TGTGCCACCAGCACAGGGGGCCTGACAGATACGCAGTATTTT. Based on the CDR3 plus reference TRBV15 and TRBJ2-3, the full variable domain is DAMVIQNPRYQVTQFGKPVTLSCSQTLNHNVMYWYQQKSSQAPKLLFHYYDKDFNNEADTPDNFQSRRPNTSFCFLDIRSPGLGDTAMYLCATSTGGLTDTQYFGPGTRLTVL.

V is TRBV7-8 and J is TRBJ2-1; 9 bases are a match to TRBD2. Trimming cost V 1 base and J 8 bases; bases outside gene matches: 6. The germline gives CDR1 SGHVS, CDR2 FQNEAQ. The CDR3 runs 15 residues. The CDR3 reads CASSLGGGAFDEQFF. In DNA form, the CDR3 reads TGTGCCAGCAGCTTAGGCGGGGGGGCCTTTGATGAGCAGTTCTTC.

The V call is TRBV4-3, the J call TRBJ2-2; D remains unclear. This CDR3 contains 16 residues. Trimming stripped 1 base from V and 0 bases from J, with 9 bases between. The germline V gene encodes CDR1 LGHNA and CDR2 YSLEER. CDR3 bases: TGCGCCAGCAGCCAAGTGATGCAGTCGAACACCGGGGAGCTGTTTTTT. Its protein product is CASSQVMQSNTGELFF.

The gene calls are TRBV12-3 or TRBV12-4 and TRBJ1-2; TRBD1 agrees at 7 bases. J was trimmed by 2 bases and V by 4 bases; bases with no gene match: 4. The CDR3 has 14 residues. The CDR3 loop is CASSSLGQNYGYTF. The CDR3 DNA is TGTGCCAGCAGTTCCCTGGGACAGAACTATGGCTACACCTTC.

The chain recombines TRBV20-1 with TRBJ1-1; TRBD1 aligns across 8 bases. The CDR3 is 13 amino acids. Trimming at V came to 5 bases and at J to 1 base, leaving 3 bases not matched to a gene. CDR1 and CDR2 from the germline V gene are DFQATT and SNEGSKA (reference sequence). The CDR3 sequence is CSAQGAPNTEAFF. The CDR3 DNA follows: TGCAGTGCTCAGGGGGCGCCGAACACTGAAGCTTTCTTT.